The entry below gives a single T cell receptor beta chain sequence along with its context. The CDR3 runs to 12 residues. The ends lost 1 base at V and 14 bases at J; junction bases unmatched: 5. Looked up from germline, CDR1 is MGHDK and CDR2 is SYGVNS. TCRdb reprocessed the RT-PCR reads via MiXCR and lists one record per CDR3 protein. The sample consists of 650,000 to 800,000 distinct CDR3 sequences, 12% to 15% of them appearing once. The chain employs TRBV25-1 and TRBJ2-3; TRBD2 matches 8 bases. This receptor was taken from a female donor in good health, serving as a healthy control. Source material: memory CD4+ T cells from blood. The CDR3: CASSEFAGGRYF. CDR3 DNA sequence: TGTGCCAGCAGTGAATTCGCGGGGGGCAGGTATTTT.